Below, 32 T cell receptor beta chains from the same sample are listed, as sequenced in a study of cytomegalovirus exposure and HLA in healthy donors. PCR amplification relied on 60 Vbeta primers (plus 13 Jbeta primers). Sequencing used immunoSEQ multiplex PCR; TCRdb keeps in-frame clones, though not all of them. Among about 130,000 clones listed, around 85% were seen once. The sequencing input was PBMCs. The receptors come from a boy between 10 and 17 years old in good health and CMV-seronegative.

V usage is TRBV7-9 and J usage is TRBJ1-4, with 9 bases identical to TRBD1. Trimming cost V 5 bases and J 8 bases; bases outside gene matches: 6. From germline, CDR1 is SEHNR and CDR2 FQNEAQ (reference sequence). This CDR3 has 14 amino acids. The CDR3 DNA sequence: TGTGCCAGCAGCCAGGGACAGGGTGGGGAAAAACTGTTTTTT. This sequence encodes CASSQGQGGEKLFF.

This clone was detected a few times. V gene TRBV5-1 combines with J gene TRBJ2-1; weak D call: TRBD1 (5 bases). Germline CDR1 reads SGHRS; CDR2 reads YFSETQ. Trimming left V 4 bases short and J 4 bases short, with 12 bases between. This CDR3 region has 14 residues. DNA for the CDR3: TGCGCCAGCAGCCCCGTTGACAGTTACAATGAGCAGTTCTTC. Protein sequence: CASSPVDSYNEQFF.

The chain couples TRBV6-1 to TRBJ1-2, with 10 bases identical to TRBD1. Germline V gene lookup returns CDR1 MNHNS and CDR2 SASEGT. J was trimmed by 7 bases and V by 4 bases; bases with no gene match: 12. This CDR3 has 16 residues. CDR3 DNA sequence: TGTGCCAGCAGTGTAGACTCCGGGACAGGGGTTGGTGGCTACACCTTC. Translating it yields CASSVDSGTGVGGYTF.

The rearrangement links TRBV6-5 to TRBJ2-7; 9 bases are shared with TRBD1. After removal of 2 bases from V and 6 bases from J, the junction contained 8 bases not matched to a gene. CDR3 length: 15 amino acids. The germline CDR1 and CDR2 sequences are MNHEY and SVGAGI. The CDR3 sequence is CASSYAGQGKLEQYF. The CDR3 nucleotides read TGTGCCAGCAGTTACGCCGGACAGGGGAAGCTCGAGCAGTACTTC.

This clone was observed once. The CDR3 loop reads CASSPLHLYQETQYF. CDR3 DNA sequence: TGTGCCAGCTCACCCTTGCATCTATACCAAGAGACCCAGTACTTC. The chain recombines TRBV18 with TRBJ2-5; D is uncertain. Trimming took 3 bases from V and 0 from J, leaving 11 bases between them. This CDR3 has 15 residues. Germline CDR1 KGHSH, CDR2 LQKENI.

The chain has TRBV7-3 and TRBJ1-2; 7 nucleotides match TRBD1. V trimming: 0 bases; J trimming: 3 bases; junction bases outside the gene matches: 4. Per germline, CDR1 SGHTA and CDR2 FQGTGA. This CDR3 region has 15 residues. CDR3 amino acids: CASSLTGGGDYGYTF. The CDR3 DNA follows: TGTGCCAGCAGCTTAACAGGGGGCGGAGACTATGGCTACACCTTC.

This chain uses TRBV4-3 with TRBJ1-2, with 8 bases lining up with TRBD1. There are 16 residues in the CDR3. V shed 0 bases and J 3 bases; nucleotides not matched to a gene: 6. The germline CDR1 and CDR2 sequences are LGHNA and YSLEER. The CDR3 spells CASSQDSTGGDYGYTF. CDR3 coding DNA: TGCGCCAGCAGCCAAGATAGCACAGGGGGGGACTATGGCTACACCTTC.

This clone was found a few times. The V gene is TRBV5-6, the J gene TRBJ1-2; D not resolved. The CDR3 consists of 12 residues. Deletions cut 0 bases from V and 4 bases from J, with 4 bases between. Germline CDR1 is SGHDT and CDR2 is YYEEEE. As DNA, the CDR3 is TGTGCCAGCAGCTTGGACAGCTATGGCTACACCTTC. This sequence encodes CASSLDSYGYTF.

V is TRBV7-9 and J is TRBJ1-2; D is uncertain. Germline assignment: CDR1 SEHNR and CDR2 FQNEAQ (reference sequence). The CDR3 contains 14 residues. Trimming removed 1 base at V and 0 bases at J, with 6 bases between. Here the CDR3 DNA reads TGTGCCAGCAGCTTAGTCACTTCTAACTATGGCTACACCTTC. Protein: CASSLVTSNYGYTF.

The chain links TRBV10-3 to TRBJ2-1; TRBD2 matches at 11 bases. Trimming cost V 10 bases and J 5 bases; bases outside gene matches: 7. The CDR3 spans 14 residues. Looked up from germline, CDR1 is ENHRY and CDR2 is SYGVKD. As DNA, the CDR3 is TGTGCCACCGTGGGACTAGCGGAAAACAATGAGCAGTTCTTC. Amino acid sequence: CATVGLAENNEQFF.

The chain recombines TRBV5-4 with TRBJ2-3, with TRBD2 matching 10 bases. CDR1 SGHNT and CDR2 YYREEE come from the germline V gene (reference sequence). The CDR3 spans 17 residues. Trimming took 1 base from V and 1 from J; bases not matched to a gene: 6. The CDR3 DNA sequence: TGTGCCAGCAGCTTGATCCCCGGGACTAGCGGCACAGATACGCAGTATTTT. It is translated as CASSLIPGTSGTDTQYF.

This clone was seen only a few times. The chain combines TRBV5-1 with TRBJ2-7; D uncertain. Germline V gives CDR1 SGHRS, CDR2 YFSETQ. The CDR3 spans 15 residues. Trimming pared 0 bases from V and 0 bases from J, leaving 10 bases between. The CDR3 region is CASSLGSFSSYEQYF. The CDR3 coding sequence is TGCGCCAGCAGCTTGGGGTCATTTAGCTCCTACGAGCAGTACTTC.

This clone was counted between two and nine times. This rearrangement joins TRBV6-6 to TRBJ2-5, with D possibly matching TRBD1 (6 bases). Germline lookup yields CDR1 MNHNY and CDR2 SVGAGI (reference sequence). CDR3 length equals 14 residues. V lost 2 bases and J lost 5, with 12 bases in between. The DNA of the CDR3 is TGTGCCAGCAGTTACGGCAGGGGCGGGGAGACCCAGTACTTC. Translating it yields CASSYGRGGETQYF.

This clone is a singleton in its sample. This chain links TRBV19 with TRBJ2-2; tentative D call: TRBD2 (5 bases). V was pared by 7 bases and J by 1 base, with 10 bases between. Per the germline V gene, CDR1 is LNHDA and CDR2 is SQIVND (reference sequence). This CDR3 region has 14 residues. Here the CDR3 DNA reads TGTGCCAGTACTTTGGGGAGGAACACCGGGGAGCTGTTTTTT. Its translation: CASTLGRNTGELFF.

The genes are TRBV6-5 and TRBJ2-7; D possibly corresponds to TRBD2 (5 bases). In germline, CDR1 is MNHEY, CDR2 SVGAGI. The CDR3 is 13 residues long. The V end was cut by 2 bases, the J end by 6 bases, with 11 bases between. The CDR3 spells CASSYTRATEQYF. In DNA form, the CDR3 reads TGTGCCAGCAGTTACACGCGGGCCACCGAGCAGTACTTC.

The DNA for the CDR3 is TGTGCCAGCAGCGTAGCGGACAGTACTTCCACTGAAGCTTTCTTT. Encoded protein: CASSVADSTSTEAFF. The rearrangement links TRBV9 to TRBJ1-1; D perhaps matches TRBD1 (6 bases). Trimming pared 0 bases from V and 4 bases from J, leaving 13 bases between. Germline-derived CDR1 and CDR2 are SGDLS and YYNGEE. The CDR3 is 15 amino acids.

The chain recombines TRBV12-5 with TRBJ2-5; 10 bases fit TRBD1. The CDR3 is 14 amino acids. Germline CDR1 is LGHNT and CDR2 is FRNRAP. J gave up 4 bases and V 4 bases, and 3 bases lay outside the gene matches. CDR3 amino acids: CASGYRDRGETQYF. The CDR3 DNA reads TGTGCTAGTGGTTACCGGGACAGGGGAGAGACCCAGTACTTC.

The rearrangement uses TRBV7-9 and TRBJ1-2, with TRBD1 identical over 8 bases. V gave up 5 bases and J gave up 8 bases; unmatched junction bases: 7. Germline V gene sequence: CDR1 SEHNR, CDR2 FQNEAQ (reference sequence). The CDR3 totals 13 residues. The CDR3 nucleotides read TGTGCCAGCAGCCGACAGGGGTCGGGAGGCTACACCTTC. This encodes CASSRQGSGGYTF.

This chain uses TRBV6-5 with TRBJ2-7; 10 nucleotides align to TRBD1. CDR3 length: 15 residues. Germline loops: CDR1 MNHEY, CDR2 SVGAGI. The V segment lost 7 bases and the J segment 2 bases; nucleotides outside the gene matches: 8. The CDR3 sequence is CASTPGGTGAYEQYF. Written as DNA, the CDR3 is TGTGCCAGCACCCCGGGAGGGACAGGGGCCTACGAGCAGTACTTC.

The chain is built from TRBV7-9 and TRBJ2-7; D gene unclear. V lost 4 bases and J 6 bases, leaving 10 bases between the germline ends. Germline-derived CDR1 and CDR2 are SEHNR and FQNEAQ (reference sequence). CDR3 length: 12 residues. CDR3 nucleotides: TGTGCCAGCAGCTCCAGGCTCCGCGAGCAGTACTTC. As protein: CASSSRLREQYF.

The genes are TRBV5-1 and TRBJ1-4; a possible D gene is TRBD1 (5 bases). V gave up 3 bases and J gave up 3 bases, with 18 bases separating them. Germline values: CDR1 SGHRS, CDR2 YFSETQ. The CDR3 covers 17 residues. The DNA for the CDR3 is TGCGCCAGCAGCTCCGGAATAAGCAGGGTAGCTAATGAAAAACTGTTTTTT. Protein sequence: CASSSGISRVANEKLFF. The full variable domain, its missing parts supplied by reference TRBV5-1 and TRBJ1-4, is KAGVTQTPRYLIKTRGQQVTLSCSPISGHRSVSWYQQTPGQGLQFLFEYFSETQRNKGNFPGRFSGRQFSNSRSEMNVSTLELGDSALYLCASSSGISRVANEKLFFGSGTQLSVL.

The chain employs TRBV9 and TRBJ2-6; 12 bases fit TRBD2. CDR1 and CDR2 from the germline V gene are SGDLS and YYNGEE. The CDR3 is 19 amino acids. Losses at the gene ends were 2 bases for V and 12 bases for J; bases not matched to a gene: 18. In nucleotides, the CDR3 is TGTGCCAGCAGCGTGACTAGCGGGAGAATACAGGGGCCAAGCCCCGTCCTGACTTTC. It specifies CASSVTSGRIQGPSPVLTF.

V is TRBV4-2 and J is TRBJ2-7; 9 nucleotides agree with TRBD1. V gave up 1 base and J gave up 3 bases; unmatched junction bases: 10. CDR1 is LGHNA and CDR2 is YNFKEQ in the germline V gene. The CDR3 loop spans 17 amino acids. The CDR3 reads CASSQGTGDNPLYEQYF. In nucleotides, the CDR3 is TGTGCCAGCAGCCAAGGGACAGGGGATAACCCCCTCTACGAGCAGTACTTC.

The chain combines TRBV14 with TRBJ2-7; the match to TRBD2 covers 10 bases. Per the germline V gene, CDR1 is SGHDN and CDR2 is FVKESK. The CDR3 totals 16 residues. The J segment lost 0 bases and the V segment lost 4 bases, leaving 6 bases of the junction unmatched. CDR3 in amino acids: CASSPRTSGRSYEQYF. The CDR3 nucleotides read TGTGCCAGCAGCCCCAGGACTAGCGGCCGCTCCTACGAGCAGTACTTC.

The chain recombines TRBV5-1 with TRBJ2-6; the match to TRBD1 covers 9 bases. CDR3 length equals 19 residues. After removal of 3 bases from V and 1 base from J, the junction contained 11 bases not matched to a gene. Germline CDR1 and CDR2: SGHRS and YFSETQ. Here the CDR3 DNA reads TGCGCCAGCAGCTATTTCACAGGGGGCGCGGGTTCTGGGGCCAACGTCCTGACTTTC. The encoded protein is CASSYFTGGAGSGANVLTF.

The V gene is TRBV7-8, the J gene TRBJ1-5; possibly TRBD1 for D (5 bases). The CDR3 extends over 13 amino acids. Germline-derived CDR1 and CDR2 are SGHVS and FQNEAQ. Trimming shortened V by 5 bases and J by 4 bases, and 9 bases separated the two germline ends. CDR3 nucleotides: TGTGCCAGCAGCCGGACACTTAATCAGCCCCAGCATTTT. It encodes CASSRTLNQPQHF. Variable domain in full (rest from reference TRBV7-8 and TRBJ1-5): GAGVSQSPRYKVAKRGQDVALRCDPISGHVSLFWYQQALGQGPEFLTYFQNEAQLDKSGLPSDRFFAERPEGSVSTLKIQRTQQEDSAVYLCASSRTLNQPQHFGDGTRLSIL.

The J gene is TRBJ1-1, the V gene TRBV7-3, with D possibly TRBD1 on 5 matching bases. Trimming stripped 5 bases from V and 8 bases from J, with 18 bases between. CDR1 is SGHTA, CDR2 FQGTGA, per germline. The CDR3 is 14 residues long. This CDR3 is CASSLRGGGTEAFF. The CDR3 DNA follows: TGTGCCAGCAGCCTCCGTGGGGGGGGGACGGAAGCTTTCTTT. Variable domain in full (rest from reference TRBV7-3 and TRBJ1-1): GAGVSQTPSNKVTEKGKYVELRCDPISGHTALYWYRQSLGQGPEFLIYFQGTGAADDSGLPNDRFFAVRPEGSVSTLKIQRTERGDSAVYLCASSLRGGGTEAFFGQGTRLTVV.

This sequence joins TRBV2 and TRBJ1-5; 9 nucleotides align to TRBD1. Germline V gene data show CDR1 as SNHLY and CDR2 as FYNNEI. The CDR3 totals 15 residues. The V and J ends lost 5 bases and 3 bases, in that order; junction bases with no gene match: 5. CDR3 DNA: TGTGCCAGCAGTTCACAGGGGGCCGACAATCAGCCCCAGCATTTT. This sequence encodes CASSSQGADNQPQHF.

The chain uses TRBV7-9 and TRBJ1-1; the D is unclear. Germline CDR1 reads SEHNR; CDR2 reads FQNEAQ (reference sequence). Trimming removed 6 bases from V and 7 bases from J, with 12 bases in between. The CDR3 contains 12 residues. The CDR3 loop reads CASSNSLNEAFF. The CDR3 nucleotides read TGTGCCAGCAGTAACAGCCTGAATGAAGCTTTCTTT.

The chain recombines TRBV5-4 with TRBJ1-5; tentative D call: TRBD1 (6 bases). The CDR3 length is 20 residues. The ends were cut back, 2 bases at V and 1 base at J, with 25 bases in the middle. Germline V CDR1 and CDR2: SGHNT, YYREEE (reference sequence). This chain's CDR3 is CASSLILAGVPGGSNQPQHF. Written as DNA, the CDR3 is TGTGCCAGCAGCTTAATATTGGCAGGGGTTCCTGGCGGCAGCAATCAGCCCCAGCATTTT.

Of note for this clone: Relative to the germline gene, one junction end is altered; a read error may explain this. The chain recombines TRBV7-3 with TRBJ2-1; D might be TRBD2 (5 bases). The CDR3 sequence is 12 residues long. CDR1 is SGHTA and CDR2 is FQGTGA in the germline V gene. CDR3 DNA: TGTTCCAGCAGCTTAGCGAGCAATGAGCAGTTCTTC. This codes for CSSSLASNEQFF.

This clone came up a few times. The J gene is TRBJ1-5, the V gene TRBV5-6; D may be TRBD1 (6 bases). Germline CDR1 is SGHDT and CDR2 is YYEEEE. The CDR3 is made up of 16 amino acids. V was pared by 4 bases and J by 5 bases, with 19 bases between. The CDR3 nucleotides read TGTGCCAGCAGCGTTGGGGGACAATATATCCATCAGCCCCAGCATTTT. Its protein is CASSVGGQYIHQPQHF.